This T cell receptor beta chain was recovered during a study of monozygotic twins with inflammatory bowel disease. Remarks on this clonotype: The antigen remains undetermined.

Study-wide points: Repertoire similarity was not found to differ between concordant and discordant twins, possibly from limited power. Evidence did not back any single strong signal or clonotype linked to IBD. Since immunosuppressive treatments differed, patient repertoires may have gained added variability. Among IBD patients, fewer clonotypes were shared with others than among healthy twins, especially with disease activity.

There are 15 residues in the CDR3. Germline assignment: CDR1 DFQATT and CDR2 SNEGSKA (reference sequence). TCRdb processed the 5' RACE reads again and assigns one entry to each CDR3 protein, with no DNA. This sample's table has roughly 300,000 distinct CDR3 sequences. The clonotype was recovered from a human donor with ulcerative colitis or Crohn's disease, or a healthy co-twin of an affected twin (not recorded which). The sequenced sample consisted of blood. The chain employs TRBV20-1 and TRBJ2-5. This CDR3 reads CSARDIVAVQETQYF.